This entry lists 31 T cell receptor beta chains sequenced from one sample in a study of blood T cell repertoires in COVID-19. Here immunoSEQ multiplex PCR was the method, and the copy in TCRdb shows in-frame clones only, minus some. The profile shows roughly 130,000 clones, almost 85% of them singletons. The material sequenced was peripheral blood. The receptors stem from a woman aged 25 to 45 who had recovered from COVID-19.

V usage is TRBV3-1 (or the pseudogene TRBV3-2) and J usage is TRBJ2-3, with D possibly TRBD2 on 7 matching bases. The CDR3 has 14 amino acids. The V gene's germline CDR1 is LGHDT and CDR2 YNNKEL (reference sequence). The germline V and J ends were trimmed by 1 base and 15 bases, with 20 bases remaining between them. The CDR3 loop reads CASSQGWRGRDKYF. CDR3 DNA: TGTGCCAGCAGCCAAGGGTGGCGGGGGAGGGACAAATATTTT.

The chain carries TRBV7-9 and TRBJ1-2, with unresolved D. CDR3 size: 13 residues. V dropped 1 base and J dropped 6 bases, with 9 bases sitting between them. The germline V gene encodes CDR1 SEHNR and CDR2 FQNEAQ (reference sequence). CDR3 protein: CASSLGAEDGYTF. For the CDR3, the DNA is TGTGCCAGCAGCTTAGGAGCGGAAGATGGCTACACCTTC.

This chain connects TRBV27 to TRBJ1-2, with D unresolved. V was trimmed by 8 bases and J by 1 base, leaving 11 bases between them. CDR3 size: 13 residues. Germline CDR1 and CDR2: MNHEY and SMNVEV (reference sequence). This CDR3 is CASLKAYNYGYTF. The CDR3 DNA sequence: TGTGCCAGCCTTAAAGCATATAACTATGGCTACACCTTC.

The rearrangement joins TRBV12-5 to TRBJ1-1; no firm D call. Germline V gives CDR1 LGHNT, CDR2 FRNRAP. The CDR3 runs to 12 residues. The V end was cut by 4 bases, the J end by 9 bases, with 12 bases between. The CDR3, as DNA: TGTGCTAGTGGTTCGACTAATACCCAAGCTTTCTTT. This translates into CASGSTNTQAFF.

The chain recombines TRBV18 with TRBJ1-1; TRBD1 matches at 12 bases. Germline V gene data show CDR1 as KGHSH and CDR2 as LQKENI. This CDR3 is built from 15 residues. The J segment lost 3 bases and the V segment lost 4 bases, leaving 3 bases of the junction unmatched. The CDR3 spells CASSQGQGADTEAFF. In DNA form, the CDR3 reads TGTGCCAGCTCACAGGGACAGGGGGCGGACACTGAAGCTTTCTTT.

The chain links TRBV6-5 to TRBJ2-7; TRBD1 matches 8 bases. Trimming cost V 6 bases and J 7 bases; bases outside gene matches: 14. CDR3 length equals 15 residues. Germline CDR1 MNHEY, CDR2 SVGAGI. The CDR3 DNA follows: TGTGCCAGCAGCGCACGAACGACAGGGGCGCGGGAGCAGTACTTC. It is translated as CASSARTTGAREQYF.

This clone was found once. The rearrangement joins TRBV20-1 to TRBJ1-1; D is unclear. Germline values: CDR1 DFQATT, CDR2 SNEGSKA (reference sequence). V lost 6 bases to trimming and J lost 2 bases, with 7 bases between them. The CDR3 contains 11 residues. CDR3 sequence: CSAPVNTEAFF. The CDR3 DNA is TGCAGTGCCCCAGTCAACACTGAAGCTTTCTTT.

The CDR3 sequence: CSVEDLGTPQETQYF. The CDR3 region has the DNA TGCAGCGTTGAAGATCTAGGGACACCGCAAGAGACCCAGTACTTC. The chain employs TRBV29-1 and TRBJ2-5; TRBD1 might be the D (6 bases). Germline assignment: CDR1 SQVTM and CDR2 ANQGSEA. The ends were cut back, 0 bases at V and 2 bases at J, with 13 bases in the middle. The CDR3 contains 15 residues.

The chain links TRBV4-1 to TRBJ1-5, with TRBD1 matching over 7 bases. The CDR3 consists of 19 residues. Germline CDR1 and CDR2: MGHRA and YSYEKL. Germline trimming cut 0 bases from V and 1 base from J; bases unmatched to any gene: 12. CDR3 sequence (DNA): TGCGCCAGCAGCCAAGACCCGCAGGGGGTTGGTCGGAGCAATCAGCCCCAGCATTTT. It codes for CASSQDPQGVGRSNQPQHF.

The chain joins TRBV4-1 to TRBJ2-7, with 7 bases identical to TRBD2. Germline lookup yields CDR1 MGHRA and CDR2 YSYEKL. CDR3 length: 17 residues. The junction had 8 bases not matched to a gene; V was cut back by 0 bases and J by 0 bases. CDR3 nucleotide sequence: TGCGCCAGCAGCCAAGACGCGCGCCGGGACTACTCCTACGAGCAGTACTTC. It codes for CASSQDARRDYSYEQYF.

The chain is built from TRBV13 and TRBJ2-7; 7 bases line up with TRBD2. V dropped 3 bases and J dropped 3; count of bases not matched to a gene: 26. The CDR3 consists of 21 residues. Germline lookup yields CDR1 PRHDT and CDR2 FYEKMQ (reference sequence). The CDR3 spells CASSFALVGLAEIRENYEQYF. The CDR3 DNA sequence: TGTGCCAGCAGCTTCGCCCTAGTGGGGCTAGCGGAAATACGCGAAAACTACGAGCAGTACTTC.

The chain recombines TRBV10-1 with TRBJ2-7; 7 nucleotides align to TRBD2. This CDR3 is 15 amino acids long. V dropped 0 bases and J dropped 1; count of bases not matched to a gene: 3. Germline V gene sequence: CDR1 WNHNN, CDR2 SYGVQD (reference sequence). The CDR3 loop reads CASSESTSPSYEQYF. DNA for the CDR3: TGCGCCAGCAGTGAGTCGACTAGCCCATCCTACGAGCAGTACTTC.

This sequence joins TRBV5-1 and TRBJ1-1, with D perhaps TRBD1 (6 bases). Germline values: CDR1 SGHRS, CDR2 YFSETQ. The V gene lost 2 bases and the J gene lost 4 bases, with 15 bases spanning the gap. The CDR3 consists of 15 residues. CDR3 amino acids: CASSFIRGEGTEAFF. The CDR3 DNA reads as TGCGCCAGCAGCTTCATCAGGGGAGAAGGCACTGAAGCTTTCTTT.

This chain connects TRBV29-1 to TRBJ1-2; no reliable D call. CDR1 is SQVTM, CDR2 ANQGSEA, per germline. This CDR3 has 12 amino acids. V was trimmed by 5 bases and J by 5 bases, leaving 12 bases between them. The CDR3 DNA follows: TGCAGCGTTTACGATAAAGCGTATGGCTACACCTTC. Translation: CSVYDKAYGYTF.

This clone is a singleton in its sample. V is TRBV7-3 and J is TRBJ2-3; TRBD1 might be the D (6 bases). This CDR3 has 17 residues. The V end was cut by 0 bases, the J end by 4 bases, with 17 bases between. In germline, CDR1 is SGHTA, CDR2 FQGTGA. CDR3 protein: CASSLTGQTRGPDTQYF. The CDR3 DNA is TGTGCCAGCAGCTTAACGGGACAAACGAGGGGCCCAGATACGCAGTATTTT. Full variable domain (missing parts from reference TRBV7-3 and TRBJ2-3): GAGVSQTPSNKVTEKGKYVELRCDPISGHTALYWYRQSLGQGPEFLIYFQGTGAADDSGLPNDRFFAVRPEGSVSTLKIQRTERGDSAVYLCASSLTGQTRGPDTQYFGPGTRLTVL.

This clone was detected only once. The gene calls are TRBV30 and TRBJ2-1; 8 bases map to TRBD1. The CDR3 totals 15 residues. The V segment lost 2 bases and the J segment 4 bases; nucleotides outside the gene matches: 7. The V gene's germline CDR1 is GTSNPN and CDR2 SVGIG (reference sequence). CDR3: CAWSSGTGLYNEQFF. DNA of the CDR3: TGTGCCTGGAGTTCGGGGACAGGCCTTTACAATGAGCAGTTCTTC.

V and J are TRBV6-2 or TRBV6-3 and TRBJ2-7; a possible D gene is TRBD2 (6 bases). The CDR3 runs 15 residues. V lost 0 bases and J lost 0, with 9 bases in between. Germline CDR1 is MNHEY and CDR2 is SVGEGT. DNA for the CDR3: TGTGCCAGCAGTTACTCACGGGGGAGCTCCTACGAGCAGTACTTC. Translation gives CASSYSRGSSYEQYF.

The rearrangement links TRBV27 to TRBJ2-7, with D possibly matching TRBD1 (5 bases). Germline CDR1 MNHEY, CDR2 SMNVEV (reference sequence). The CDR3 has 16 residues. The V gene lost 5 bases and the J gene lost 3 bases, with 20 bases spanning the gap. The CDR3 nucleotides read TGTGCCAGCAGTCCTTTTAGACAGATGAAATTCTACGAGCAGTACTTC. Its translation: CASSPFRQMKFYEQYF.

This clone occurred once. The chain links TRBV5-4 to TRBJ2-7, with 10 bases fitting TRBD1. V dropped 4 bases and J dropped 3; count of bases not matched to a gene: 10. The CDR3 consists of 16 residues. Germline V CDR1 and CDR2: SGHNT, YYREEE (reference sequence). In DNA, the CDR3 is TGTGCCAGCAGCCATTCCGGACAGGGGGTGCTCTACGAGCAGTACTTC. Translated, it gives CASSHSGQGVLYEQYF.

This clone has only one observation. V and J are TRBV5-6 and TRBJ2-4, with 9 bases fitting TRBD1. V gave up 4 bases and J gave up 0 bases; unmatched junction bases: 5. Looked up from germline, CDR1 is SGHDT and CDR2 is YYEEEE. The CDR3 totals 16 residues. The CDR3 sequence: CASSTTGGAAKNIQYF. In nucleotides, the CDR3 is TGTGCCAGCAGCACCACAGGGGGCGCAGCCAAAAACATTCAGTACTTC.

With respect to this clone: A junction end diverges from the germline sequence, so it may reflect a read error. The J gene is TRBJ1-4, the V gene TRBV18; D remains ambiguous. The germline gives CDR1 KGHSH, CDR2 LQKENI. This CDR3 has 12 residues. CDR3 in DNA: TGTGCCAGCTCACCGGGAGAGTGGGATCTGATTTTT. Amino acid sequence: CASSPGEWDLIF. Looking up the rest from reference TRBV18 and TRBJ1-4 gives the full variable domain: NAGVMQNPRHLVRRRGQEARLRCSPMKGHSHVYWYRQLPEEGLKFMVYLQKENIIDESGMPKERFSAEFPKEGPSILRIQQVVRGDSAAYFCASSPGEWDLIFGSGTQLSVL.

V usage is TRBV6-5 and J usage is TRBJ1-1; no firm D call. Trimming took 6 bases from V and 4 from J, leaving 18 bases between them. The CDR3 contains 15 residues. In germline, CDR1 is MNHEY, CDR2 SVGAGI. Written as DNA, the CDR3 is TGTGCCAGCAGGGGCCCCGGCAGGTTGGGCACTGAAGCTTTCTTT. Translated, it gives CASRGPGRLGTEAFF.

V and J are TRBV27 and TRBJ1-6, with 7 bases identical to TRBD1. This CDR3 has 17 residues. The V gene's germline CDR1 is MNHEY and CDR2 SMNVEV (reference sequence). The V segment lost 5 bases and the J segment 10 bases; nucleotides outside the gene matches: 17. DNA for the CDR3: TGTGCCAGCAGTCCGGCAACGACAGGGTTACCTCTATCACCCCTCCACTTT. Encoded protein: CASSPATTGLPLSPLHF.

The chain couples TRBV6-1 to TRBJ2-3; TRBD2 is a possible D gene (6 bases). There are 15 residues in the CDR3. Germline loops: CDR1 MNHNS, CDR2 SASEGT. V lost 0 bases and J 3 bases, leaving 10 bases between the germline ends. The CDR3 nucleotides read TGTGCCAGCAGTGAAGCGGACGGGAGTACAGATACGCAGTATTTT. Amino acid sequence: CASSEADGSTDTQYF.

This clone was seen once. The V gene is TRBV13, the J gene TRBJ2-4; TRBD2 matches at 11 bases. This CDR3 has 16 residues. CDR1 and CDR2 from the germline V gene are PRHDT and FYEKMQ (reference sequence). V lost 5 bases, J lost 5 bases, and 8 bases stayed unmatched. The CDR3 region is CASSLQTGLAENIQYF. CDR3 sequence (DNA): TGTGCCAGCAGCCTCCAAACGGGACTAGCGGAAAACATTCAGTACTTC.

The chain employs TRBV7-9 and TRBJ2-3; 9 bases align to TRBD1. This CDR3 is 15 amino acids long. V shed 3 bases, J shed 4 bases, and the junction held 5 bases outside the gene matches. CDR1 SEHNR and CDR2 FQNEAQ come from the germline V gene (reference sequence). CDR3 in amino acids: CASSFGDRDPDTQYF. The CDR3 DNA sequence: TGTGCCAGCAGCTTTGGGGACAGGGACCCAGATACGCAGTATTTT.

This chain joins TRBV27 and TRBJ1-2; 7 bases agree with TRBD1. The germline V gene encodes CDR1 MNHEY and CDR2 SMNVEV (reference sequence). The CDR3 extends over 13 amino acids. V trimming: 4 bases; J trimming: 3 bases; junction bases outside the gene matches: 2. CDR3 DNA: TGTGCCAGCAGTTATACAGGGGACTATGGCTACACCTTC. Protein sequence: CASSYTGDYGYTF.

The chain recombines TRBV5-1 with TRBJ2-7; TRBD2 aligns across 13 bases. Germline trimming cut 4 bases from V and 2 bases from J; bases unmatched to any gene: 12. From germline, CDR1 is SGHRS and CDR2 YFSETQ. The length of the CDR3 is 18 residues. The CDR3 DNA is TGCGCCAGCAGCCCCGTCGGACTAGCGGGAGTGGATGCCTACGAGCAGTACTTC. As protein: CASSPVGLAGVDAYEQYF.

V usage is TRBV18 and J usage is TRBJ2-7; D perhaps matches TRBD1 (6 bases). The V and J ends lost 2 bases and 2 bases respectively, with 10 bases between them. This CDR3 comprises 14 residues. Germline CDR1 and CDR2: KGHSH and LQKENI. The CDR3 is CASSPRDTAYEQYF. Written as DNA, the CDR3 is TGTGCCAGCTCACCAAGGGACACCGCCTACGAGCAGTACTTC.

This clone has more than one count but fewer than ten. This chain links TRBV27 with TRBJ1-6; D might be TRBD1 (6 bases). This CDR3 comprises 14 residues. Germline V gene data show CDR1 as MNHEY and CDR2 as SMNVEV (reference sequence). Trimming pared 3 bases from V and 7 bases from J, leaving 10 bases between. CDR3 sequence reads: CASSFTGRNSPLHF. As DNA, the CDR3 is TGTGCCAGCAGTTTCACAGGGAGAAATTCACCCCTCCACTTT.

The chain is built from TRBV29-1 and TRBJ1-1, with TRBD1 matching 10 bases. The germline gives CDR1 SQVTM, CDR2 ANQGSEA. The ends lost 6 bases at V and 6 bases at J; junction bases unmatched: 13. This CDR3 contains 15 residues. The CDR3 sequence: CSVEKNRQGAAEAFF. The CDR3 DNA is TGCAGCGTAGAAAAGAACCGACAGGGGGCGGCTGAAGCTTTCTTT. Full variable domain (remainder filled in from reference TRBV29-1 and TRBJ1-1): SAVISQKPSRDICQRGTSLTIQCQVDSQVTMMFWYRQQPGQSLTLIATANQGSEATYESGFVIDKFPISRPNLTFSTLTVSNMSPEDSSIYLCSVEKNRQGAAEAFFGQGTRLTVV.